A single T cell receptor (beta chain) is shown here with its context. This CDR3 comprises 13 residues. Germline V gene lookup returns CDR1 MNHEY and CDR2 SVGAGI. V gave up 6 bases and J gave up 3 bases, with 11 bases separating them. The data originate from a study of cytomegalovirus exposure and HLA in healthy donors. Amplification used 60 Vbeta primers and 13 Jbeta primers. Clones were read by immunoSEQ multiplex PCR, and TCRdb kept only the in-frame ones, dropping some. This sample's table has 180,000 or so clones. This receptor was taken from a boy aged 5-17 years in good health and CMV-seronegative. Sequenced sample: PBMCs. This chain joins TRBV6-5 and TRBJ1-1, with a tentative D call TRBD1 (5 bases). The CDR3 DNA reads as TGTGCCAGCAGCGGGGGGGGGTACACTGAAGCTTTCTTT. Translated, it gives CASSGGGYTEAFF.